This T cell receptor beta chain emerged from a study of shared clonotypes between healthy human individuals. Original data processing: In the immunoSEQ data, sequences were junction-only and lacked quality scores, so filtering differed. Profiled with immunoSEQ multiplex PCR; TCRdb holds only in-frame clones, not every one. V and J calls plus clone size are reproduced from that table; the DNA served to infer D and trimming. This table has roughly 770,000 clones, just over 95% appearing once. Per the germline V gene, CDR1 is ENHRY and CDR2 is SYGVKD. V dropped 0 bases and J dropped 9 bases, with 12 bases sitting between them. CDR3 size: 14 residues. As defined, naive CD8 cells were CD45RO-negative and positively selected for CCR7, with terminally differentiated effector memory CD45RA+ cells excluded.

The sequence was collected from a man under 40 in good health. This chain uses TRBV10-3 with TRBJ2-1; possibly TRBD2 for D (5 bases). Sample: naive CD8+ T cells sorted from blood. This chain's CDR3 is CAISESGAVGEQFF. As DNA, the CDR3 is TGTGCCATCAGTGAGTCGGGAGCTGTGGGTGAGCAGTTCTTC.